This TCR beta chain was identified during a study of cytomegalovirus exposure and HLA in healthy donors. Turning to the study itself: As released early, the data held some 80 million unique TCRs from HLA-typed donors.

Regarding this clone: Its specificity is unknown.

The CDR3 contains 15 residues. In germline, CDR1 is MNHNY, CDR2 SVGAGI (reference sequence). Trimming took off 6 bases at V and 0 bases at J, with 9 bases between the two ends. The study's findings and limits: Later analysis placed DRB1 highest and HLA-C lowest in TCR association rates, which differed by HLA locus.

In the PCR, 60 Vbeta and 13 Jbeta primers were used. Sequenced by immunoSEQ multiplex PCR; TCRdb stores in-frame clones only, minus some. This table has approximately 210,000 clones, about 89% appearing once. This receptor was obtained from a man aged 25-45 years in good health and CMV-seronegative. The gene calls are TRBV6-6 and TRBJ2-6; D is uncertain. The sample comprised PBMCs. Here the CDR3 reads CASSLDFSGANVLTF. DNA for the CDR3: TGTGCCAGCAGCCTAGACTTCTCTGGGGCCAACGTCCTGACTTTC.